This T cell receptor beta chain appears in the sequencing data of a study of shared clonotypes between healthy human individuals. Germline trimming cut 2 bases from V and 8 bases from J; bases unmatched to any gene: 2. The CDR3 runs to 12 residues. The germline V gene encodes CDR1 MNHNS and CDR2 SASEGT. CD8 memory combined CD45RO+ cells with CCR7-negative CD45RA+ TemRA cells. Sequencing used immunoSEQ multiplex PCR; TCRdb keeps in-frame clones, though not all of them. In the table there are roughly 400,000 clones, just over 95% of which are singletons. The chain uses TRBV6-1 and TRBJ1-2, with 7 bases lining up with TRBD1. This sequence was found in a man aged 25 to 40 in good health. Input material: memory CD8+ T cells sorted from blood. Sample subset: CD45RO+ cells pooled with CCR7-negative TemRA cells. CDR3 in DNA: TGTGCCAGCAGTGAAAACAGGGGCGGCTACACCTTC. Amino acid sequence: CASSENRGGYTF.